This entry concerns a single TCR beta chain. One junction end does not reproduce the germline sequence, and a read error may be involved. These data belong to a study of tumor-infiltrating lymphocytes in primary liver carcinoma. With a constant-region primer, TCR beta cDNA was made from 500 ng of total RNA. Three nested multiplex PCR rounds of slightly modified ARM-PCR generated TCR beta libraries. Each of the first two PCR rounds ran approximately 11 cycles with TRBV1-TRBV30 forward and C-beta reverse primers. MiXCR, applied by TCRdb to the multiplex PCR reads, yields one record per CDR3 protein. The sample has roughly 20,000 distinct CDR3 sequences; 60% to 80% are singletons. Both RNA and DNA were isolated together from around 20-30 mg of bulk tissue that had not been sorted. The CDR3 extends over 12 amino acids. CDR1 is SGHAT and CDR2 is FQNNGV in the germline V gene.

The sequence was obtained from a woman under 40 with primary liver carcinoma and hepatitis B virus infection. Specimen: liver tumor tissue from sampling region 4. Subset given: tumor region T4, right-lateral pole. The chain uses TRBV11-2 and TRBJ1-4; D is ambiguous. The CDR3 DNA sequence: TGTGCCGGCAGTCCCTGGTGGGGAAAACTGTATTTT. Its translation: CAGSPWWGKLYF.